This T cell receptor beta chain is from a study of T cell repertoires in cytomegalovirus infection. The overall study: A matching HLA type, together with CMV infection, was signaled by public TCR beta signatures. Study-wide results and caveats: HLA-C-restricted TCR beta clonotypes specific for CMV led the ex vivo response.

In TCRdb, the reads were re-called with MiXCR into one record per CDR3 protein. Found here are more than 650,000 distinct CDR3 sequences, 35% to 45% of them singletons; the top ten hold 2.5% to 3.5%. The CDR3 covers 19 residues. CDR1 and CDR2 from the germline V gene are SGHTA and FQGNSA. Comments on this clonotype: Its cognate antigen is unknown. The junction departs from germline at one end; a sequencing error may be responsible.

The chain employs TRBV7-2 and TRBJ2-2; maybe TRBD2 (5 bases). Sequencing was performed on PBMCs. The receptor's source is a human donor in good health (CMV status not recorded). Some clones in this sample may be carry-over from other donors' samples. This CDR3 reads CASSLALVAKDWNTGEMFF. CDR3 nucleotides: TGTGCCAGCAGCTTAGCGCTAGTAGCAAAGGATTGGAACACCGGGGAGATGTTTTTT.